What follows are 24 T cell receptor beta chains derived from one specimen sequenced in a study of blood T cell repertoires in COVID-19. The repertoire was sequenced with immunoSEQ multiplex PCR; TCRdb's copy has only in-frame clones and lacks some. This sample has some 97,000 clones, with about 80% found just once. The sample taken for sequencing was peripheral blood. The origin of the receptors is a man between 65 and 85 years old with active or convalescent COVID-19.

V gene TRBV25-1 combines with J gene TRBJ2-3; 7 nucleotides line up with TRBD2. CDR1 is MGHDK and CDR2 is SYGVNS in the germline V gene. J lost 2 bases, V lost 2 bases, and 1 base had no gene match. The CDR3 covers 14 residues. CDR3 sequence reads: CASSEAGDTDTQYF. The CDR3 nucleotides read TGTGCCAGCAGTGAAGCGGGAGACACAGATACGCAGTATTTT. The whole variable domain, remainder taken from reference TRBV25-1 and TRBJ2-3, is EADIYQTPRYLVIGTGKKITLECSQTMGHDKMYWYQQDPGMELHLIHYSYGVNSTEKGDLSSESTVSRIRTEHFPLTLESARPSHTSQYLCASSEAGDTDTQYFGPGTRLTVL.

The chain carries TRBV28 and TRBJ2-3, with D perhaps TRBD1 (6 bases). CDR1 and CDR2 (germline): MDHEN, SYDVKM. Trimming cost V 3 bases and J 4 bases, with 11 bases left between them. This CDR3 is 14 amino acids long. The CDR3 spells CASSFLPGADTQYF. The DNA for the CDR3 is TGTGCCAGCAGTTTCCTCCCAGGGGCAGATACGCAGTATTTT.

The chain combines TRBV5-6 with TRBJ2-1; tentatively, D is TRBD1 (5 bases). Germline V gives CDR1 SGHDT, CDR2 YYEEEE. This CDR3 has 15 residues. V lost 5 bases, J lost 5 bases, and 17 bases lay in between. The CDR3 DNA sequence: TGTGCCAGCAGTATCAGGGTCCTAGGAAACAATGAGCAGTTCTTC. As protein: CASSIRVLGNNEQFF.

The chain recombines TRBV7-9 with TRBJ1-1; 7 bases align to TRBD1. CDR1 is SEHNR, CDR2 FQNEAQ, per germline (reference sequence). There are 14 residues in the CDR3. V lost 5 bases and J lost 4; bases outside the gene matches: 7. The CDR3 DNA is TGTGCCAGCAGCACCGGGACAGAACGCACTGAAGCTTTCTTT. Its translation: CASSTGTERTEAFF.

The rearrangement links TRBV5-6 to TRBJ1-2; D might be TRBD1 (6 bases). V lost 3 bases and J lost 3, with 18 bases in between. The CDR3 extends over 16 amino acids. Germline V CDR1 and CDR2: SGHDT, YYEEEE. In DNA form, the CDR3 reads TGTGCCAGCAGCTCGCGAGGGGGGGCTTGGGACTATGGCTACACCTTC. Protein product: CASSSRGGAWDYGYTF.

The rearrangement uses TRBV19 and TRBJ1-1; the match to TRBD1 covers 9 bases. After removal of 4 bases from V and 5 bases from J, the junction contained 8 bases not matched to a gene. CDR1 and CDR2 (germline): LNHDA, SQIVND (reference sequence). This CDR3 comprises 15 residues. The CDR3: CASSTETGGGTEAFF. For the CDR3, the DNA is TGTGCCAGTAGTACCGAGACAGGGGGAGGTACTGAAGCTTTCTTT.

This clone came up a few times. In the same sample, other DNA sequences code for this CDR3. The V gene is TRBV30, the J gene TRBJ2-7; 9 bases are shared with TRBD1. Per the germline V gene, CDR1 is GTSNPN and CDR2 is SVGIG (reference sequence). CDR3 length equals 13 residues. With 0 bases clipped from V and 4 bases from J, the junction kept 1 base outside the gene matches. CDR3 nucleotide sequence: TGTGCCTGGAGTGTAGGGACAGGGTACGAGCAGTACTTC. It encodes CAWSVGTGYEQYF.

DNA of the CDR3: TGTGCCAGCAGCCAAGTAGACACCGGGGAGCTGTTTTTT. Amino acids: CASSQVDTGELFF. The rearrangement uses TRBV4-2 and TRBJ2-2; D remains unclear. Per the germline V gene, CDR1 is LGHNA and CDR2 is YNFKEQ. V was cut by 1 base and J by 3 bases, with 3 bases left in between. The CDR3 is made up of 13 amino acids.

The J gene is TRBJ2-1, the V gene TRBV5-1, with 7 nucleotides matching TRBD1. CDR3 length equals 14 residues. Germline V gene lookup returns CDR1 SGHRS and CDR2 YFSETQ. Trimming took 1 base from V and 3 from J; bases not matched to a gene: 1. CDR3 DNA sequence: TGCGCCAGCAGCTTGCGGGACAGCTACAATGAGCAGTTCTTC. Amino acids: CASSLRDSYNEQFF.

V gene TRBV19 combines with J gene TRBJ1-1, with 7 bases fitting TRBD1. This CDR3 is built from 14 residues. Germline V lookup: CDR1 LNHDA, CDR2 SQIVND (reference sequence). Germline trimming cut 3 bases from V and 1 base from J; bases unmatched to any gene: 2. This chain's CDR3 is CASSMGTANTEAFF. CDR3 nucleotides: TGTGCCAGTAGTATGGGGACAGCGAACACTGAAGCTTTCTTT. The full variable domain, rest sourced from reference TRBV19 and TRBJ1-1, is DGGITQSPKYLFRKEGQNVTLSCEQNLNHDAMYWYRQDPGQGLRLIYYSQIVNDFQKGDIAEGYSVSREKKESFPLTVTSAQKNPTAFYLCASSMGTANTEAFFGQGTRLTVV.

The J gene is TRBJ2-2, the V gene TRBV6-5; 8 nucleotides align to TRBD1. CDR1 is MNHEY, CDR2 SVGAGI, per germline. V dropped 9 bases and J dropped 3; count of bases not matched to a gene: 3. The CDR3 contains 13 residues. The CDR3: CASNRGDTGELFF. CDR3 DNA sequence: TGTGCCAGTAACAGGGGGGACACCGGGGAGCTGTTTTTT.

The rearrangement links TRBV10-1 to TRBJ1-5; D perhaps matches TRBD1 (6 bases). The CDR3 has 15 amino acids. Trimming stripped 7 bases from V and 0 bases from J, with 13 bases between. Germline V lookup: CDR1 WNHNN, CDR2 SYGVQD (reference sequence). The CDR3 bases are TGCGCCAGCACGACCGGACAGAATAGCAATCAGCCCCAGCATTTT. It codes for CASTTGQNSNQPQHF.

The chain has TRBV5-1 and TRBJ2-7, with 11 bases lining up with TRBD2. Germline CDR1 is SGHRS and CDR2 is YFSETQ. Trimming cost V 4 bases and J 3 bases; bases outside gene matches: 9. The CDR3 spans 16 residues. The CDR3 protein is CASSATSGSGGYEQYF. CDR3 bases: TGCGCCAGCAGCGCCACTAGCGGGAGTGGAGGCTACGAGCAGTACTTC.

This rearrangement joins TRBV18 to TRBJ1-3; D ambiguous. The V and J ends lost 2 bases and 0 bases respectively, with 8 bases between them. The germline V gene has CDR1 KGHSH and CDR2 LQKENI. CDR3 length: 15 residues. CDR3 sequence: CASSPRQGSGNTIYF. DNA of the CDR3: TGTGCCAGCTCACCAAGACAAGGCTCTGGAAACACCATATATTTT.

The table lists this clone with many counts. V gene TRBV12-3 or TRBV12-4 combines with J gene TRBJ1-1; D uncertain. V was clipped by 7 bases and J by 6 bases, with 15 bases between them. The CDR3 contains 13 residues. CDR3 loop: CASKEYFEAEAFF. The CDR3 DNA is TGTGCCAGCAAAGAATATTTTGAGGCTGAAGCTTTCTTT.

The genes are TRBV3-1 (or the pseudogene TRBV3-2) and TRBJ2-1; 12 nucleotides align to TRBD1. V gave up 6 bases and J gave up 6 bases; unmatched junction bases: 6. CDR1 is LGHDT, CDR2 YNNKEL, per germline (reference sequence). The CDR3 has 15 residues. As DNA, the CDR3 is TGTGCCAGCAGTACCGGGACAGGGGGCTTCAATGAGCAGTTCTTC. It translates to CASSTGTGGFNEQFF.

This clone was counted a few times. V usage is TRBV27 and J usage is TRBJ2-1; weak D call: TRBD1 (5 bases). The CDR3 spans 14 residues. V was clipped by 3 bases and J by 3 bases, with 9 bases between them. The germline V gene encodes CDR1 MNHEY and CDR2 SMNVEV (reference sequence). The CDR3 bases are TGTGCCAGCAGTTTGGGGCACGTCTACAATGAGCAGTTCTTC. It encodes CASSLGHVYNEQFF.

The V gene is TRBV19, the J gene TRBJ2-1, with 11 bases that match TRBD2. V shed 5 bases and J 0 bases; nucleotides not matched to a gene: 6. Germline-derived CDR1 and CDR2 are LNHDA and SQIVND (reference sequence). The CDR3 covers 17 residues. In DNA, the CDR3 is TGTGCCAGTAGTGCGGAGGGACTAGCGGACTCCTACAATGAGCAGTTCTTC. Residues: CASSAEGLADSYNEQFF. Full variable domain (missing parts from reference TRBV19 and TRBJ2-1): DGGITQSPKYLFRKEGQNVTLSCEQNLNHDAMYWYRQDPGQGLRLIYYSQIVNDFQKGDIAEGYSVSREKKESFPLTVTSAQKNPTAFYLCASSAEGLADSYNEQFFGPGTRLTVL.

This clone is a singleton in its sample. The rearrangement joins TRBV30 to TRBJ2-7; tentatively, D is TRBD2 (7 bases). V dropped 5 bases and J dropped 6 bases, with 26 bases sitting between them. This CDR3 has 16 amino acids. CDR1 and CDR2 from the germline V gene are GTSNPN and SVGIG (reference sequence). CDR3 nucleotide sequence: TGTGCCTGGTCTTGGGGGCGGGAGATCATCTATAGCGAGCAGTACTTC. Translation gives CAWSWGREIIYSEQYF. The whole variable domain, remainder taken from reference TRBV30 and TRBJ2-7, is SQTIHQWPATLVQPVGSPLSLECTVEGTSNPNLYWYRQAAGRGLQLLFYSVGIGQISSEVPQNLSASRPQDRQFILSSKKLLLSDSGFYLCAWSWGREIIYSEQYFGPGTRLTVT.

This chain's CDR3 is CASSLYTTENTEAFF. CDR3 sequence (DNA): TGTGCCAGCAGTTTATACACCACAGAGAACACTGAAGCTTTCTTT. The chain joins TRBV28 to TRBJ1-1; D unclear. The germline V gene has CDR1 MDHEN and CDR2 SYDVKM. V was clipped by 1 base and J by 1 base, with 10 bases between them. This CDR3 region has 15 residues.

The chain employs TRBV3-1 (or the pseudogene TRBV3-2) and TRBJ2-5; possible D gene TRBD1, 6 bases. V was clipped by 5 bases and J by 9 bases, with 16 bases between them. This CDR3 spans 13 amino acids. In germline, CDR1 is LGHDT, CDR2 YNNKEL (reference sequence). CDR3: CASSSQGGAPQYF. CDR3 bases: TGTGCCAGCAGCTCGCAAGGGGGTGCGCCCCAGTACTTC.

This chain joins TRBV10-3 and TRBJ2-7, with a possible D match to TRBD1 (6 bases). The CDR3 contains 14 residues. Germline CDR1 ENHRY, CDR2 SYGVKD. V lost 0 bases, J lost 1 base, and 7 bases lay in between. The CDR3 DNA reads TGTGCCATCAGTGAGTCTGGACAGTCCTACGAGCAGTACTTC. Its protein product is CAISESGQSYEQYF.

V usage is TRBV6-2 or TRBV6-3 and J usage is TRBJ2-3; D is possibly TRBD2 (6 bases). CDR1 and CDR2 (germline): MNHEY, SVGEGT. The CDR3 totals 12 residues. V was pared by 0 bases and J by 8 bases, with 6 bases between. The chain's CDR3 is CASSYSGGTQYF. The CDR3 DNA reads as TGTGCCAGCAGTTACTCGGGGGGTACGCAGTATTTT.

This chain joins TRBV19 and TRBJ1-6, with TRBD1 as a possible D gene (5 bases). The CDR3 has 16 amino acids. CDR1 is LNHDA and CDR2 is SQIVND in the germline V gene (reference sequence). V dropped 5 bases and J dropped 3 bases, with 14 bases sitting between them. CDR3 DNA: TGTGCCAGTAGTTCCCAAGACAGCCACTATAATTCACCCCTCCACTTT. This translates into CASSSQDSHYNSPLHF.